The 13 T cell receptor beta chains presented below share a single source sample, sequenced in a study of CD8 T cells in ankylosing spondylitis. Study-wide results and limits: Seemingly distinctive of ankylosing spondylitis blood was a TCR beta motif formed by eight highly homologous variants.

Their specific antigens are unknown. From the 5' RACE reads, TCRdb called clonotypes with MiXCR, one entry per CDR3 protein. The table includes 400,000 or so distinct CDR3 sequences, roughly a quarter detected once. The sequencing sample was made of blood, either unsorted or a sorted T cell fraction (not recorded which). These receptors all stem from a male donor with ankylosing spondylitis.

V and J are TRBV3-1 and TRBJ2-3; 9 nucleotides agree with TRBD2. Germline V gives CDR1 LGHDT, CDR2 YNNKEL (reference sequence). This CDR3 is built from 15 residues. J lost 7 bases, V lost 4 bases, and 9 bases had no gene match. CDR3 sequence (DNA): TGTGCCAGCAGCCCTTCTAGCGGGGCACAGTATACGCAGTATTTT. This translates into CASSPSSGAQYTQYF.

The chain has TRBV6-2 or TRBV6-3 and TRBJ2-3, with 7 bases that match TRBD2. The CDR3 runs 17 residues. The germline CDR1 and CDR2 sequences are MNHEY and SVGEGT. With 5 bases clipped from V and 2 bases from J, the junction kept 13 bases outside the gene matches. For the CDR3, the DNA is TGTGCCAGCAGTGCCCTCCTCGCTAGCGGAATCACAGATACGCAGTATTTT. Protein sequence: CASSALLASGITDTQYF.

This clonotype was observed a single time. The V call is TRBV10-3, the J call TRBJ2-7; 12 bases map to TRBD1. The CDR3 runs 16 residues. Germline loops: CDR1 ENHRY, CDR2 SYGVKD. V dropped 5 bases and J dropped 5; count of bases not matched to a gene: 10. CDR3 nucleotide sequence: TGTGCCATCAGTCTGGGGGGACAGGGGGCCCCCCACGAGCAGTACGTC. It translates to CAISLGGQGAPHEQYV.

This CDR3 is CASSPLLGGDPTEAFF. CDR3 coding DNA: TGTGCCAGCTCCCCTCTTCTCGGCGGGGATCCCACTGAAGCTTTCTTT. The V gene is TRBV18, the J gene TRBJ1-1, with D hard to call. CDR1 and CDR2 (germline): KGHSH, LQKENI. The CDR3 contains 16 residues. Deletions cut 6 bases from V and 4 bases from J, with 21 bases between.

The chain couples TRBV6-2 or TRBV6-3 to TRBJ1-2; possible D gene TRBD1, 5 bases. CDR1 is MNHEY and CDR2 is SVGEGT in the germline V gene. The V and J ends lost 6 bases and 3 bases respectively, with 11 bases between them. CDR3 length equals 13 residues. In DNA, the CDR3 is TGTGCCAGCAGCCTGACAGTCTACTATGGCTACACCTTC. Its translation is CASSLTVYYGYTF.

The chain links TRBV7-6 to TRBJ1-6; D not resolved. The CDR3 is 14 amino acids. Looked up from germline, CDR1 is SGHVS and CDR2 is FNYEAQ. V was cut by 5 bases and J by 8 bases, with 13 bases left in between. This CDR3 reads CASSAGPMDSPLHF. In DNA form, the CDR3 reads TGTGCCAGCAGCGCCGGGCCGATGGATTCACCCCTCCACTTT.

Many counts were recorded for this clonotype. The rearrangement joins TRBV7-2 to TRBJ2-1; 7 bases are shared with TRBD1. The germline gives CDR1 SGHTA, CDR2 FQGNSA. Trimming removed 1 base from V and 2 bases from J; junction bases left unmatched: 2. The CDR3 loop spans 15 amino acids. The CDR3, as DNA: TGTGCCAGCAGCTTAGTGGGGACAGCCTACAATGAGCAGTTCTTC. It encodes CASSLVGTAYNEQFF.

The chain carries TRBV27 and TRBJ2-6, with D hard to call. From germline, CDR1 is MNHEY and CDR2 SMNVEV (reference sequence). The CDR3 runs to 15 residues. With 4 bases removed from V and 0 bases from J, the gap between germline ends came to 7 bases. CDR3 sequence reads: CASSSPYSGANVLTF. Here the CDR3 DNA reads TGTGCCAGCAGTTCACCTTACTCTGGGGCCAACGTCCTGACTTTC.

The chain employs TRBV20-1 and TRBJ1-5; perhaps TRBD1 as D (6 bases). The length of the CDR3 is 11 residues. V was cut by 4 bases and J by 9 bases, with 10 bases left in between. Germline V gives CDR1 DFQATT, CDR2 SNEGSKA (reference sequence). CDR3 nucleotides: TGCAGTGCTAAGAGAGGGGGGCCCCAGCATTTT. This gives the protein CSAKRGGPQHF.

The sample holds many counts of this clonotype. The rearrangement joins TRBV11-2 to TRBJ2-2; D call uncertain. Germline V CDR1 and CDR2: SGHAT, FQNNGV. This CDR3 region has 12 residues. Between the trimmed V and J ends, which lost 1 base and 7 bases, there was a span of 4 bases. This CDR3 reads CASSLVGGELFF. CDR3 in DNA: TGTGCCAGCAGCTTAGTTGGCGGGGAGCTGTTTTTT. Full variable domain (outside the CDR3, taken from reference TRBV11-2 and TRBJ2-2): EAGVAQSPRYKIIEKRQSVAFWCNPISGHATLYWYQQILGQGPKLLIQFQNNGVVDDSQLPKDRFSAERLKGVDSTLKIQPAKLEDSAVYLCASSLVGGELFFGEGSRLTVL.

This clonotype turned up a few times. This chain links TRBV7-2 with TRBJ2-2; 8 nucleotides agree with TRBD1. CDR3 length: 13 amino acids. J gave up 9 bases and V 5 bases, and 5 bases lay outside the gene matches. Per germline, CDR1 SGHTA and CDR2 FQGNSA. The CDR3, as DNA: TGTGCCAGCAGCCTCGACAGGGGCAGGGAGCTGTTTTTT. This sequence encodes CASSLDRGRELFF.

This clonotype was detected a few times. The chain is built from TRBV12-3 or TRBV12-4 and TRBJ2-5; 7 bases are a match to TRBD1. This CDR3 has 13 residues. V was clipped by 3 bases and J by 3 bases; unmatched bases: 1. CDR3 nucleotide sequence: TGTGCCAGCAGTTTCGGACAGGAAGAGACCCAGTACTTC. Translating gives CASSFGQEETQYF.

This clonotype was observed a handful of times. The chain couples TRBV5-1 to TRBJ1-2; D not certain. Trimming stripped 0 bases from V and 8 bases from J, with 17 bases between. CDR1 is SGHRS, CDR2 YFSETQ, per germline. This CDR3 is built from 15 residues. The CDR3 spells CASSLGFLASYGYTF. In DNA form, the CDR3 reads TGCGCCAGCAGCTTGGGCTTTTTAGCCTCATACGGCTACACCTTC.